This T cell receptor beta chain was captured by sequencing in a study of identical twins. TCRdb analysed the 5' RACE reads with MiXCR anew, one entry per CDR3 protein. The sample holds fewer than 500,000 distinct CDR3 sequences, approximately 25% seen once. These data were likewise used in another study, on T cells expressing NK-cell markers.

What was sequenced was CD4+ T cells sorted from blood. This TCR came from a woman between 18 and 29 years old in good health.

DNA of the CDR3: TGTGCCAGCAGGACCCGGACCTTCCCTGAAAAACTGTTTTTT. Protein product: CASRTRTFPEKLFF. The chain has TRBV12-3 or TRBV12-4 and TRBJ1-4; D unresolved. V was shortened by 6 bases and J by 7 bases, with 15 bases between the two germline ends. The CDR3 totals 14 residues.